This T cell receptor beta chain stems from a study of control samples from healthy donors and cancer patients. Trimming pared 2 bases from V and 2 bases from J, leaving 10 bases between. The CDR3 sequence is 15 residues long. Per the germline V gene, CDR1 is MDHEN and CDR2 is SYDVKM. Clones were read by immunoSEQ multiplex PCR, and TCRdb kept only the in-frame ones, dropping some. This table holds fewer than 200,000 clones, just over 95% found once. Sequenced: blood. This clonotype was obtained from a woman younger than 45 in good health. The chain uses TRBV28 and TRBJ1-5; D is unresolved. The CDR3 DNA reads TGTGCCAGCAGTTTAGGAGGCATCGGCAATCAGCCCCAGCATTTT. Translation: CASSLGGIGNQPQHF.